The next 17 T cell receptor beta chains were all read from a single sample in a study of beta chain features in type 1 diabetes. Expressed TCRB transcripts were sequenced because the entire RNA isolate underwent reverse transcription. Using immunoSEQ multiplex PCR, the repertoire was profiled, and TCRdb retains in-frame clones only, with some absent. The sample lists 250,000 to 350,000 clones, around 10% seen once, with under 0.02% in the top ten. Specimen: naive CD4+ T cells from blood. These receptors originate from a woman aged 25 to 39 in good health.

The sample holds a few counts of this clone. The chain combines TRBV7-9 with TRBJ2-3; TRBD1 agrees at 7 bases. Germline lookup yields CDR1 SEHNR and CDR2 FQNEAQ (reference sequence). The length of the CDR3 is 17 residues. V shed 4 bases, J shed 8 bases, and the junction held 18 bases outside the gene matches. The CDR3 loop is CASSSPGDRQDRGTQYF. The CDR3 DNA sequence: TGTGCCAGCAGCTCCCCAGGGGACAGACAAGACCGAGGTACGCAGTATTTT.

The chain carries TRBV5-1 and TRBJ2-7; 7 bases agree with TRBD2. CDR1 and CDR2 (germline): SGHRS, YFSETQ. With 3 bases clipped from V and 2 bases from J, the junction kept 2 bases outside the gene matches. CDR3 length: 13 residues. CDR3 protein: CASSWDYPYEQYF. DNA of the CDR3: TGCGCCAGCAGCTGGGACTATCCCTACGAGCAGTACTTC. Based on the CDR3 plus reference TRBV5-1 and TRBJ2-7, the full variable domain is KAGVTQTPRYLIKTRGQQVTLSCSPISGHRSVSWYQQTPGQGLQFLFEYFSETQRNKGNFPGRFSGRQFSNSRSEMNVSTLELGDSALYLCASSWDYPYEQYFGPGTRLTVT.

The chain has TRBV25-1 and TRBJ2-1, with 7 bases aligning to TRBD2. V lost 5 bases to trimming and J lost 4 bases; unmatched junction nucleotides: 5. The CDR3 sequence is 14 residues long. Germline V gene data show CDR1 as MGHDK and CDR2 as SYGVNS. CDR3 sequence (DNA): TGTGCCAGCAGTCGTCTAGCGGAGTACAATGAGCAGTTCTTC. Its translation is CASSRLAEYNEQFF.

About this clone itself: The junction shows a germline mismatch at one end, possibly a read error. The gene calls are TRBV15 and TRBJ2-7; 10 bases match TRBD2. The CDR3 totals 14 residues. Germline V gives CDR1 LNHNV, CDR2 YYDKDF (reference sequence). The CDR3 protein is CATRRAGGPDEQYF. In nucleotides, the CDR3 is TGTGCCACCAGAAGAGCGGGAGGGCCCGACGAGCAGTACTTC. Variable domain in full (rest from reference TRBV15 and TRBJ2-7): DAMVIQNPRYQVTQFGKPVTLSCSQTLNHNVMYWYQQKSSQAPKLLFHYYDKDFNNEADTPDNFQSRRPNTSFCFLDIRSPGLGDTAMYLCATRRAGGPDEQYFGPGTRLTVT.

The chain couples TRBV7-9 to TRBJ2-1; the D gene is possibly TRBD1 (6 bases). The CDR3 totals 16 residues. Germline V gene data show CDR1 as SEHNR and CDR2 as FQNEAQ (reference sequence). Trimming pared 5 bases from V and 8 bases from J, leaving 22 bases between. This CDR3 reads CASSERARGGRDEQFF. The CDR3 nucleotides are TGTGCCAGCAGCGAAAGGGCGAGAGGGGGTAGGGATGAGCAGTTCTTC.

V and J are TRBV2 and TRBJ1-2; 10 bases align to TRBD1. The CDR3 is 15 amino acids. Germline CDR1 reads SNHLY; CDR2 reads FYNNEI. The junction had 4 bases not matched to a gene; V was cut back by 4 bases and J by 2 bases. The DNA of the CDR3 is TGTGCCAGCAGTGTCCGACAGGGGGCGAACTATGGCTACACCTTC. It specifies CASSVRQGANYGYTF.

This clone was seen a handful of times. V is TRBV7-9 and J is TRBJ1-2; the D is unclear. The CDR3 totals 15 residues. Deletions cut 5 bases from V and 4 bases from J, with 17 bases between. Germline CDR1 is SEHNR and CDR2 is FQNEAQ (reference sequence). DNA for the CDR3: TGTGCCAGCAGCCCCCGCGGGGAAGTGGGCTATGGCTACACCTTC. This codes for CASSPRGEVGYGYTF.

The V call is TRBV20-1, the J call TRBJ2-1, with a possible D match to TRBD1 (6 bases). The CDR3 sequence is 11 residues long. Germline V gene sequence: CDR1 DFQATT, CDR2 SNEGSKA (reference sequence). With 1 base removed from V and 15 bases from J, the gap between germline ends came to 13 bases. CDR3 DNA: TGCAGTGCTAGAGGGGACACCTTAGGGTTCTTC. This codes for CSARGDTLGFF.

This clone was counted between two and nine times. This chain uses TRBV5-1 with TRBJ1-5; 7 bases are a match to TRBD1. The CDR3 runs 15 residues. V lost 6 bases to trimming and J lost 3 bases; unmatched junction nucleotides: 9. Germline CDR1 SGHRS, CDR2 YFSETQ. CDR3 DNA sequence: TGCGCCAGCATCCACAGGGGATCGGACAATCAGCCCCAGCATTTT. Residues: CASIHRGSDNQPQHF.

This chain uses TRBV13 with TRBJ2-2, with 10 nucleotides matching TRBD2. This CDR3 region has 17 residues. The germline V gene encodes CDR1 PRHDT and CDR2 FYEKMQ (reference sequence). J was trimmed by 6 bases and V by 0 bases; bases with no gene match: 7. The CDR3 DNA sequence: TGTGCCAGCAGCTTAGGTGGGCCCGGGACTAGCGCCGGGGAGCTGTTTTTT. As protein: CASSLGGPGTSAGELFF.

This clone was picked up a small number of times. The V and J genes are TRBV5-1 and TRBJ2-7; 10 bases map to TRBD1. Germline V lookup: CDR1 SGHRS, CDR2 YFSETQ. Trimming took 3 bases from V and 0 from J; bases not matched to a gene: 3. The CDR3 runs to 15 residues. The CDR3 DNA reads TGCGCCAGCAGCTCAGGACAGGGGGGCTCCTACGAGCAGTACTTC. As protein: CASSSGQGGSYEQYF. Complete variable domain (other parts from reference TRBV5-1 and TRBJ2-7): KAGVTQTPRYLIKTRGQQVTLSCSPISGHRSVSWYQQTPGQGLQFLFEYFSETQRNKGNFPGRFSGRQFSNSRSEMNVSTLELGDSALYLCASSSGQGGSYEQYFGPGTRLTVT.

In its sample, this clone was seen a few times. This chain uses TRBV2 with TRBJ2-7; D is possibly TRBD1 (6 bases). CDR3 length equals 14 residues. Germline CDR1 SNHLY, CDR2 FYNNEI. The V end was cut by 6 bases, the J end by 3 bases, with 15 bases between. CDR3 bases: TGTGCCAGCAGGAGAGGGGGTACGAGCTACGAGCAGTACTTC. This encodes CASRRGGTSYEQYF.

The chain recombines TRBV5-1 with TRBJ1-4, with D possibly being TRBD1 (5 bases). V lost 4 bases and J lost 5, with 12 bases in between. The germline CDR1 and CDR2 sequences are SGHRS and YFSETQ. The CDR3 spans 14 residues. The CDR3: CASSQQGGNEKLFF. The CDR3 DNA reads TGCGCCAGCAGCCAGCAGGGAGGCAATGAAAAACTGTTTTTT.

This clone was seen only a few times. The chain joins TRBV6-5 to TRBJ2-7; the D gene is possibly TRBD1 (5 bases). Germline-derived CDR1 and CDR2 are MNHEY and SVGAGI. This CDR3 has 14 residues. The V end lost 2 bases, the J end lost 2 bases, and 10 bases lay between the germline ends. The CDR3 bases are TGTGCCAGCAGTTACAGGGGTTCTGCCTACGAGCAGTACTTC. The encoded protein is CASSYRGSAYEQYF.

This clone was seen more than once but under ten times. The rearrangement links TRBV14 to TRBJ2-5; D is perhaps TRBD1 (6 bases). There are 16 residues in the CDR3. V lost 4 bases and J lost 5, with 20 bases in between. Germline assignment: CDR1 SGHDN and CDR2 FVKESK. The CDR3 loop is CASSPGRQAGGETQYF. The CDR3 bases are TGTGCCAGCAGCCCAGGGCGACAGGCGGGCGGTGAGACCCAGTACTTC.

CDR3 bases: TGTGCCAGCACGGAGGCAGGATTAGAGACCCAGTACTTC. Translated: CASTEAGLETQYF. The rearrangement joins TRBV6-5 to TRBJ2-5, with D possibly TRBD2 on 5 matching bases. Trimming removed 7 bases at V and 4 bases at J, with 13 bases between. This CDR3 contains 13 residues. CDR1 is MNHEY and CDR2 is SVGAGI in the germline V gene.

The rearrangement links TRBV30 to TRBJ1-5; D is ambiguous. The length of the CDR3 is 13 residues. V lost 1 base and J 5 bases, leaving 9 bases between the germline ends. Per the germline V gene, CDR1 is GTSNPN and CDR2 is SVGIG (reference sequence). The CDR3: CAWSAGLDQPQHF. The CDR3, as DNA: TGTGCCTGGAGTGCAGGATTGGATCAGCCCCAGCATTTT.